This TCR beta chain stems from a study of T cell changes during pregnancy in multiple sclerosis. Assay used: immunoSEQ multiplex PCR; TCRdb lists only in-frame clones, some missing. Found here are 40,000 or so clones, about 93% of them singletons; the top ten hold over 0.55%. This CDR3 is built from 13 residues. The germline V gene encodes CDR1 SNHLY and CDR2 FYNNEI. V shed 8 bases, J shed 6 bases, and the junction held 7 bases outside the gene matches. The clonotype originates from a female donor with multiple sclerosis, enrolled in a pregnancy study. The V call is TRBV2, the J call TRBJ2-4, with TRBD2 matching over 7 bases. This specimen consisted of CD4+ T cells from peripheral blood mononuclear cells, obtained in the third trimester of pregnancy. The CDR3 here is CASVWGGRNIQYF. DNA of the CDR3: TGTGCCAGCGTCTGGGGGGGGAGAAACATTCAGTACTTC.